The 22 T cell receptor beta chains below were found in one sample sequenced in a study of molecular identifiers for immune sequencing clone quantification. TCRdb analysed the PCR reads with MiXCR anew, one entry per CDR3 protein. Here the sample spans 70,000 to 90,000 distinct CDR3 sequences, around 20% being singletons. The sequenced sample consisted of naive CD8+ T cells from blood, with Jurkat cell RNA spiked in. Subset in this sample: FACS-sorted CD8+CD4-CCR7+CD45RA+ naive T cells. Every receptor here comes from a human donor in good health. Some libraries in this study had Jurkat cell RNA spiked in.

Many counts were recorded for this clonotype. The chain uses TRBV11-2 and TRBJ1-2; tentative D call: TRBD1 (5 bases). The V gene's germline CDR1 is SGHAT and CDR2 FQNNGV. The CDR3 loop spans 14 amino acids. V was clipped by 7 bases and J by 7 bases, with 19 bases between them. The CDR3 region has the DNA TGTGCCAGCAACCAAATTCGTCCAGGGTTTGGCTACACCTTC. Translated: CASNQIRPGFGYTF.

With respect to this clonotype: A much larger clone differs from this one at a single base, so this may be a read error. The chain carries TRBV6-2 or TRBV6-3 and TRBJ2-7; a weak D match, TRBD2 (6 bases). The germline V gene encodes CDR1 MNHEY and CDR2 SVGEGT. This CDR3 is built from 15 residues. CDR3 amino acids: CVSRYLSGAGYEQYF. CDR3 DNA: TGTGTCAGCAGATACCTGTCGGGCGCGGGGTACGAGCAGTACTTC.

At least ten counts were recorded for this clonotype. V is TRBV6-2 or TRBV6-3 and J is TRBJ1-1; TRBD1 might be the D (5 bases). The V gene's germline CDR1 is MNHEY and CDR2 SVGEGT. This CDR3 spans 18 amino acids. The V and J ends lost 0 bases and 3 bases respectively, with 20 bases between them. CDR3 coding DNA: TGTGCCAGCAGTTACTCATCCGGGACCGCTAGTTTCGACACTGAAGCTTTCTTT. It encodes CASSYSSGTASFDTEAFF.

In this sample, this clonotype turned up many times. This rearrangement joins TRBV11-2 to TRBJ2-2; perhaps TRBD2 as D (6 bases). This CDR3 has 14 amino acids. Trimming cost V 0 bases and J 6 bases, with 8 bases left between them. The germline CDR1 and CDR2 sequences are SGHAT and FQNNGV. The CDR3 DNA is TGTGCCAGCAGCTTAGATTGGGGGGCCGGGGAGCTGTTTTTT. It yields the protein CASSLDWGAGELFF.

Concerning this clonotype itself: A much more abundant neighbour one base away suggests this may be a read error. The rearrangement joins TRBV4-1 to TRBJ1-1; a possible D gene is TRBD1 (6 bases). The CDR3 spans 16 residues. V lost 2 bases to trimming and J lost 2 bases, with 15 bases between them. CDR1 MGHRA and CDR2 YSYEKL come from the germline V gene. Written as DNA, the CDR3 is TGCGCCAGCAGCCAACCCCGCATGACAGGTAACACTGAAGCTTTCTTT. Translating gives CASSQPRMTGNTEAFF.

This clonotype has at least ten counts. DNA for the CDR3: TGTGCCTGGAGCCGGACAGGGTACGAGCAGTACTTC. This encodes CAWSRTGYEQYF. V gene TRBV30 combines with J gene TRBJ2-7, with 8 nucleotides matching TRBD1. Germline V lookup: CDR1 GTSNPN, CDR2 SVGIG (reference sequence). The CDR3 consists of 12 residues. The ends lost 3 bases at V and 4 bases at J; junction bases unmatched: 2.

This clonotype appeared many times. The chain joins TRBV2 to TRBJ2-3; TRBD2 aligns across 8 bases. V dropped 6 bases and J dropped 4; count of bases not matched to a gene: 9. Germline V gene lookup returns CDR1 SNHLY and CDR2 FYNNEI. The CDR3 extends over 15 amino acids. This chain's CDR3 is CASSDLSGSADTQYF. CDR3 bases: TGTGCCAGCAGCGATTTGAGCGGGAGTGCAGATACGCAGTATTTT.

V and J are TRBV11-2 and TRBJ2-5; D not resolved. The V and J ends lost 0 bases and 0 bases respectively, with 11 bases between them. Germline CDR1 reads SGHAT; CDR2 reads FQNNGV. The CDR3 spans 16 residues. The CDR3 region has the DNA TGTGCCAGCAGCTTAGAGTTTATAAGCAACCAAGAGACCCAGTACTTC. It translates to CASSLEFISNQETQYF.

This clonotype was counted a single time. This chain uses TRBV27 with TRBJ2-2, with a tentative D call TRBD1 (5 bases). The CDR3 extends over 17 amino acids. Trimming left V 1 base short and J 4 bases short, with 16 bases between. The germline CDR1 and CDR2 sequences are MNHEY and SMNVEV (reference sequence). CDR3 sequence: CASSLLGPRQITGELFF. Written as DNA, the CDR3 is TGTGCCAGCAGTTTATTAGGGCCCAGACAGATCACCGGGGAGCTGTTTTTT.

This clonotype was counted ten times or more. V and J are TRBV20-1 and TRBJ2-2, with TRBD2 matching 9 bases. Germline CDR1 is DFQATT and CDR2 is SNEGSKA (reference sequence). J was trimmed by 2 bases and V by 3 bases; bases with no gene match: 4. The CDR3 extends over 15 amino acids. Here the CDR3 reads CSARGTSSNTGELFF. CDR3 nucleotide sequence: TGCAGTGCTAGGGGGACTAGCAGCAACACCGGGGAGCTGTTTTTT.

This clonotype was recorded many times. The CDR3 DNA reads as TGCGCCAGCAGCCAAGAGTTCAACTCCTACGAGCAGTACTTC. Translated, it gives CASSQEFNSYEQYF. The gene calls are TRBV4-1 and TRBJ2-7; D call uncertain. Deletions cut 0 bases from V and 0 bases from J, with 6 bases between. The germline V gene has CDR1 MGHRA and CDR2 YSYEKL. CDR3 length equals 14 residues.

This clonotype was observed at least ten times. This sequence joins TRBV6-5 and TRBJ2-2; D is perhaps TRBD2 (5 bases). Germline CDR1 is MNHEY and CDR2 is SVGAGI. The CDR3 is 12 amino acids. V was cut by 6 bases and J by 7 bases, with 9 bases left in between. The CDR3 DNA follows: TGTGCCAGCAGCCGGGGTTACGGGGAGCTGTTTTTT. This codes for CASSRGYGELFF.

This clonotype was observed at least ten times. This sequence joins TRBV3-1 and TRBJ2-7; D gene unclear. The CDR3 is 15 residues long. With 5 bases removed from V and 4 bases from J, the gap between germline ends came to 18 bases. Germline V gives CDR1 LGHDT, CDR2 YNNKEL (reference sequence). The CDR3 sequence is CASSAPVKGRYEQYF. The CDR3 coding sequence is TGTGCCAGCAGCGCCCCGGTCAAGGGAAGGTACGAGCAGTACTTC.

This clonotype was counted ten times or more. The chain is built from TRBV14 and TRBJ2-2; 9 bases align to TRBD1. Germline values: CDR1 SGHDN, CDR2 FVKESK. The CDR3 is 17 amino acids. V shed 4 bases and J 3 bases; nucleotides not matched to a gene: 9. DNA of the CDR3: TGTGCCAGCAGCCCCGTGACAGGGGGGCGTGACACCGGGGAGCTGTTTTTT. Translated: CASSPVTGGRDTGELFF.

The sample holds a few counts of this clonotype. This chain links TRBV4-1 with TRBJ2-1; TRBD1 agrees at 7 bases. Germline V gene data show CDR1 as MGHRA and CDR2 as YSYEKL. CDR3 size: 17 residues. Trimming removed 3 bases from V and 4 bases from J; junction bases left unmatched: 12. Here the CDR3 DNA reads TGCGCCAGCAGCCAGACCTGGCCGGGACAGCGGTACAATGAGCAGTTCTTC. It codes for CASSQTWPGQRYNEQFF.

This clonotype was counted at least ten times. This CDR3 is CASSATGGGETQYF. The CDR3 region has the DNA TGTGCCAGCAGTGCGACAGGGGGCGGGGAGACCCAGTACTTC. The rearrangement joins TRBV27 to TRBJ2-5; 10 nucleotides match TRBD1. V was pared by 5 bases and J by 5 bases, with 5 bases of the junction left unmatched. The CDR3 consists of 14 residues. The V gene's germline CDR1 is MNHEY and CDR2 SMNVEV (reference sequence).

With regard to this clonotype: With a much larger clone just one base away, this may be a read error. The genes are TRBV12-3 or TRBV12-4 and TRBJ2-7; 7 nucleotides agree with TRBD2. This CDR3 is built from 16 residues. V gave up 2 bases and J gave up 7 bases; unmatched junction bases: 14. This chain's CDR3 is CASSLSLWGGLVEQYF. The CDR3 bases are TGTGCCAGCAGTTTAAGTCTGTGGGGGGGACTCGTGGAGCAGTACTTC.

This clonotype was detected ten times or more. V gene TRBV24-1 combines with J gene TRBJ2-5; D is ambiguous. The CDR3 covers 13 residues. V shed 4 bases and J shed 0 bases, with 5 bases lying between them. In germline, CDR1 is KGHDR, CDR2 SFDVKD. The DNA for the CDR3 is TGTGCCACCAGTGACCGGTACCAAGAGACCCAGTACTTC. It codes for CATSDRYQETQYF.

The J gene is TRBJ2-2, the V gene TRBV20-1; 13 bases map to TRBD2. The CDR3 covers 17 residues. Germline CDR1 reads DFQATT; CDR2 reads SNEGSKA (reference sequence). The junction had 5 bases not matched to a gene; V was cut back by 1 base and J by 3 bases. The CDR3 is CSARAETSGGYTGELFF. Written as DNA, the CDR3 is TGCAGTGCTAGAGCCGAGACTAGCGGGGGGTACACCGGGGAGCTGTTTTTT.

V usage is TRBV7-9 and J usage is TRBJ2-7; D tentatively fits TRBD1 or TRBD2 (5 bases each). Germline assignment: CDR1 SEHNR and CDR2 FQNEAQ (reference sequence). V lost 3 bases, J lost 3 bases, and 15 bases lay in between. The CDR3 runs 15 residues. CDR3 DNA sequence: TGTGCCAGCAGCTTCGGGACGGGTTTGAACTACGAGCAGTACTTC. The encoded protein is CASSFGTGLNYEQYF.

This clonotype was detected many times. The V gene is TRBV20-1, the J gene TRBJ2-3; D is unclear. The CDR3 runs 13 residues. The germline gives CDR1 DFQATT, CDR2 SNEGSKA (reference sequence). Trimming shortened V by 4 bases and J by 0 bases, and 8 bases separated the two germline ends. CDR3 sequence (DNA): TGCAGTGCTACGCTACCCAGCACAGATACGCAGTATTTT. This encodes CSATLPSTDTQYF.

This clonotype was found many times. This rearrangement joins TRBV6-2 or TRBV6-3 to TRBJ2-2; D remains unclear. Trimming removed 0 bases from V and 7 bases from J, with 9 bases in between. This CDR3 is 14 amino acids long. The germline gives CDR1 MNHEY, CDR2 SVGEGT. CDR3 amino acids: CASSYSITLGELFF. The CDR3 nucleotides are TGTGCCAGCAGTTACTCGATCACGCTCGGGGAGCTGTTTTTT.